This TCR beta chain was obtained from a study of T cells in Graves' hyperthyroidism and ophthalmopathy. On the study more broadly: Peripheral blood was taken when the disease was first diagnosed, before any treatment began. Study outcomes and limitations: Blood also showed most of the thyroid clonotypes that were expanded above 0.001. A model using 13 V-J features told ophthalmopathy apart from stable hyperthyroidism.

The sample holds many counts of this clonotype. Its antigen is not identified. The CDR3 has 12 residues. Germline CDR1 DFQATT, CDR2 SNEGSKA (reference sequence). V gave up 6 bases and J gave up 3 bases; unmatched junction bases: 5. TCR beta CDR3 regions were amplified from RNA. HTBI primers drove first-round RT-PCR of the TCR CDR3. MiXCR was run by TCRdb on the multiplex PCR reads, yielding one entry per CDR3 protein. The repertoire holds about 400,000 distinct CDR3 sequences, roughly 14% seen once, with around 13% in the top ten. The sample taken for sequencing was blood. This clonotype was sampled from a man younger than 30 with Graves' ophthalmopathy. V is TRBV20-1 and J is TRBJ2-7, with 7 bases that match TRBD2. CDR3 amino acids: CSARASGYEQYF. The CDR3, as DNA: TGCAGTGCCCGGGCTAGCGGCTACGAGCAGTACTTC.